The TCR beta chain under discussion was sequenced for a study of cytomegalovirus exposure and HLA in healthy donors. Broader study findings: Prior analysis indicated that the majority of TCR beta V segments exhibited productivity approximately 90% or approximately 30% of the time.

Notes on this clone: Antigen specificity is unknown.

PCR amplification relied on 60 Vbeta primers (plus 13 Jbeta primers). Sequencing used immunoSEQ multiplex PCR; TCRdb keeps in-frame clones, though not all of them. This sample yields about 140,000 clones, of which 80% are seen a single time; roughly 2% belongs to the top ten. Sequenced sample: PBMCs. This sequence originates from a man aged 25 to 45 in good health and CMV-seronegative.

CDR3 protein: CSANRDYEQYF. The DNA of the CDR3 is TGCAGTGCTAACAGAGACTACGAGCAGTACTTC. V usage is TRBV20-1 and J usage is TRBJ2-7, with no clear D. The V gene's germline CDR1 is DFQATT and CDR2 SNEGSKA (reference sequence). Trimming pared 4 bases from V and 3 bases from J, leaving 7 bases between. This CDR3 is 11 amino acids long.